The rows below give T cell receptor beta chains drawn from one sample of a study of PD-1 blockade in classical Hodgkin lymphoma. The assay was immunoSEQ multiplex PCR, and TCRdb's table has in-frame clones only and misses some. This repertoire shows 130,000 to 150,000 clones, just under 80% found once; its top ten account for roughly a tenth. The sequencing used peripheral blood mononuclear cells (PBMCs), collected before the second cycle of nivolumab. These receptors were obtained from a human donor with classical Hodgkin lymphoma. Each CDR3 is given with its conserved first and last residue. The order of the fields is D gene, clone size, V gene, J gene, CDR3 protein, CDR3 DNA. A D gene is named only where the DNA matches it firmly. Part of the rows lack a size; the others show once, few, many or a class for expanded clones.

>NA|NA|TRBV7-9|TRBJ1-2
CASSPASFLYGYTF
TGTGCCAGCAGCCCCGCTAGCTTCCTCTATGGCTACACCTTC
>TRBD1|NA|TRBV7-9|TRBJ1-3
CASSPGQGRVSLGNTIYF
TGTGCCAGCAGCCCGGGACAGGGCCGAGTCTCACTTGGAAACACCATATATTTT
>TRBD1|NA|TRBV5-1|TRBJ2-1
CASSLVPGTGAYNEQFF
TGCGCCAGCAGCTTGGTCCCCGGGACAGGGGCCTACAATGAGCAGTTCTTC
>NA|few|TRBV7-4|TRBJ1-2
CASSSIGHGAWLFWVAGYTF
TGTGCCAGCAGCTCAATCGGGCATGGTGCGTGGCTTTTCTGGGTGGCAGGCTACACCTTC
>NA|NA|TRBV7-2|TRBJ1-3
CASSLVRDSGNTIYF
TGTGCCAGCAGCTTAGTGCGGGACTCTGGAAACACCATATATTTT
>NA|NA|TRBV18|TRBJ1-1
CASSPRSNMNTEAFF
TGTGCCAGCTCACCAAGGAGTAACATGAACACTGAAGCTTTCTTT
>NA|NA|TRBV5-5|TRBJ2-5
CASSRRAGETQYF
TGTGCCAGCAGTAGGCGGGCGGGGGAGACCCAGTACTTC
>TRBD1|NA|TRBV6-5|TRBJ2-7
CASSYSGQGYEQYF
TGTGCCAGCAGTTACAGCGGACAGGGCTACGAGCAGTACTTC
>TRBD1|NA|TRBV6-5|TRBJ1-3
CASRQGSGNTIYF
TGTGCCAGCAGACAGGGGAGCGGAAACACCATATATTTT
>NA|NA|TRBV15|TRBJ2-2
CATSRVQGELFF
TGTGCCACCAGCAGAGTCCAGGGGGAGCTGTTTTTT
>NA|NA|TRBV5-1|TRBJ2-6
CASSLAPATHQYSGANVLTF
TGCGCCAGCAGCTTGGCCCCGGCGACTCACCAATACTCTGGGGCCAACGTCCTGACTTTC
>TRBD2|NA|TRBV28|TRBJ2-5
CASSLTLAGAGGETQYF
TGTGCCAGCAGTTTAACACTAGCGGGAGCAGGGGGGGAGACCCAGTACTTC
>TRBD1|NA|TRBV7-3|TRBJ2-1
CASSLTGRGSSYNEQFF
TGTGCCAGCAGCTTAACGGGCAGGGGGAGCTCCTACAATGAGCAGTTCTTC
>NA|NA|TRBV9|TRBJ2-1
CASSVDPSPLSYNEQFF
TGTGCCAGCAGCGTTGACCCAAGTCCCCTATCCTACAATGAGCAGTTCTTC
>TRBD2|NA|TRBV9|TRBJ2-7
CASSVGSSGSYEQYF
TGTGCCAGCAGCGTTGGATCTAGCGGCTCCTACGAGCAGTACTTC
>NA|few|TRBV5-6|TRBJ1-2
CASSLASGGPAF
TGTGCCAGCAGCTTGGCCAGCGGTGGGCCCGCCTTC
>TRBD2|NA|TRBV10-3|TRBJ2-1
CAISRTAGGDNEQFF
TGTGCCATCAGTCGGACGGCCGGGGGGGACAATGAGCAGTTCTTC
>NA|NA|TRBV4-2|TRBJ2-7
CASSQEGSYEQYF
TGTGCCAGCAGCCAAGAGGGGTCGTACGAGCAGTACTTC
>NA|NA|TRBV18|TRBJ1-1
CASSLDLNTEAFF
TGTGCCAGCTCCCTGGACCTGAACACTGAAGCTTTCTTT
>TRBD1|once|TRBV9|TRBJ1-6
CASSVQDRGNSPLHF
TGTGCCAGCAGCGTTCAGGACAGGGGCAATTCACCCCTCCACTTT
>NA|NA|TRBV7-9|TRBJ2-1
CASSYRGAPSYNEQFF
TGTGCCAGCAGCTATCGTGGGGCTCCATCCTACAATGAGCAGTTCTTC
>NA|NA|TRBV19|TRBJ2-7
CASSIAGRHEQYF
TGTGCCAGTAGTATAGCTGGGAGGCACGAGCAGTACTTC
>TRBD1|NA|TRBV5-1|TRBJ1-1
CASSLVSGGADTEAFF
TGCGCCAGCAGCTTGGTGTCAGGGGGCGCAGACACTGAAGCTTTCTTT
>NA|NA|TRBV28|TRBJ1-2
CASSPGLAYGYTF
TGTGCCAGCAGTCCAGGGTTGGCCTATGGCTACACCTTC
>NA|NA|TRBV29-1|TRBJ2-3
CSVGGALSTDTQYF
TGCAGCGTTGGAGGGGCATTAAGCACAGATACGCAGTATTTT
>TRBD1|NA|TRBV6-6|TRBJ2-7
CASSYSKDRVPYEQYF
TGTGCCAGCAGTTACTCGAAGGACAGGGTGCCCTACGAGCAGTACTTC
>TRBD1|NA|TRBV9|TRBJ2-2
CASSARTGGSGELFF
TGTGCCAGCAGCGCAAGGACAGGGGGCAGCGGGGAGCTGTTTTTT
>NA|NA|TRBV9|TRBJ1-5
CASSVAGDQPQHF
TGTGCCAGCAGCGTAGCAGGAGATCAGCCCCAGCATTTT
>NA|NA|TRBV6-5|TRBJ1-1
CASSYRGTGNTEAFF
TGTGCCAGCAGTTACCGCGGGACGGGGAACACTGAAGCTTTCTTT
>TRBD1|NA|TRBV7-9|TRBJ1-2
CASSLIVGGFGYTF
TGTGCCAGCAGCTTAATTGTAGGGGGCTTTGGCTACACCTTC
>TRBD1|NA|TRBV13|TRBJ2-7
CASSVEGQGHYEQYF
TGTGCCAGCAGCGTGGAGGGACAGGGCCACTACGAGCAGTACTTC
>NA|NA|TRBV18|TRBJ2-5
CASSPGTNQETQYF
TGTGCCAGCTCACCCGGGACAAACCAAGAGACCCAGTACTTC
>TRBD1|NA|TRBV28|TRBJ2-2
CASSRDRGTGELFF
TGTGCCAGCAGTAGGGACAGGGGCACCGGGGAGCTGTTTTTT
>NA|NA|TRBV5-1|TRBJ1-1
CASSLSVVRVNTEAFF
TGCGCCAGCAGCTTGTCGGTGGTCAGAGTGAACACTGAAGCTTTCTTT
>NA|NA|TRBV11-1|TRBJ2-7
CASSLVGRHYEQYF
TGTGCCAGCAGCTTGGTGGGACGGCACTACGAGCAGTACTTC
>NA|NA|TRBV4-2|TRBJ2-1
CASSPEGLHNEQFF
TGTGCCAGCAGCCCTGAAGGTCTCCACAATGAGCAGTTCTTC
>NA|NA|TRBV6-5|TRBJ2-5
CASSYSGQPIQETQYF
TGTGCCAGCAGTTACTCCGGACAGCCGATACAAGAGACCCAGTACTTC
>TRBD1|NA|TRBV5-8|TRBJ1-5
CASSDGTGPYQPQHF
TGTGCCAGCAGCGACGGGACAGGGCCTTATCAGCCCCAGCATTTT
>TRBD2|NA|TRBV7-3|TRBJ2-5
CASSLRPAGVETQYF
TGTGCCAGCAGCCTGCGTCCAGCGGGGGTAGAGACCCAGTACTTC
>TRBD1|NA|TRBV10-3|TRBJ2-1
CAITSGTGGNEQFF
TGTGCCATCACCTCCGGGACAGGGGGTAATGAGCAGTTCTTC
>TRBD1|NA|TRBV7-8|TRBJ2-7
CASSPQPGGDGYEQYF
TGTGCCAGCAGCCCTCAACCAGGGGGCGACGGCTACGAGCAGTACTTC
>NA|NA|TRBV5-6|TRBJ2-5
CASGVRGLETQYF
TGTGCCAGCGGGGTTCGCGGCCTGGAGACCCAGTACTTC
>TRBD1|NA|TRBV19|TRBJ2-7
CASSTTGLKNEQYF
TGTGCCAGTAGTACGACAGGGTTAAAGAACGAGCAGTACTTC
>NA|NA|TRBV7-3|TRBJ2-1
CASSFRSSYNEQFF
TGTGCCAGCAGCTTTCGGAGCTCCTACAATGAGCAGTTCTTC
>TRBD2|NA|TRBV5-1|TRBJ2-5
CASSLVWTSGQETQYF
TGCGCCAGCAGCTTGGTTTGGACTAGCGGACAAGAGACCCAGTACTTC
>NA|NA|TRBV5-1|TRBJ2-3
CASSLIPSGGTDTQYF
TGCGCCAGCAGCTTGATCCCCTCAGGGGGCACAGATACGCAGTATTTT
>NA|NA|TRBV2|TRBJ2-7
CASLRGLFYEQYF
TGTGCCAGCCTCCGGGGCTTGTTCTACGAGCAGTACTTC
>TRBD1|NA|TRBV5-4|TRBJ2-7
CASSLGTGASYEQYF
TGTGCCAGCAGCTTGGGGACAGGGGCCTCCTACGAGCAGTACTTC
>NA|NA|TRBV10-3|TRBJ2-5
CAISGTERETQYF
TGTGCCATCAGCGGGACGGAGAGAGAGACCCAGTACTTC
>NA|NA|TRBV6-5|TRBJ1-5
CASSPTGANQPQHF
TGTGCCAGCAGCCCTACAGGAGCCAATCAGCCCCAGCATTTT
>NA|NA|TRBV30|TRBJ1-6
CAWTARYNSPLHF
TGTGCCTGGACGGCACGCTATAATTCACCCCTCCACTTT
>TRBD2|NA|TRBV18|TRBJ2-1
CASSPWERREHNEQFF
TGTGCCAGCTCACCTTGGGAGCGGCGGGAGCATAATGAGCAGTTCTTC